Shown below are 16 T cell receptor beta chains from a single sample sequenced in a study of T cells in women clearing cervical HPV infection. Libraries were prepared by immunoSEQ multiplex PCR; TCRdb keeps only in-frame clonotypes and omits some of them. The sample has 25,000 to 35,000 clones. The sequencing input was blood buffy coat. These receptors were collected from a woman between 18 and 70 years old with a cervical HPV16 infection that either progressed to CIN3+ or cleared (not recorded which).

On this clone itself: The observed sequence ends 3 residues before the CDR3 terminus, with the missing tail filled in from the germline J gene. The chain combines TRBV7-2 with TRBJ2-5, with D possibly TRBD1 on 5 matching bases. There are 12 residues in the CDR3. Germline V lookup: CDR1 SGHTA, CDR2 FQGNSA. CDR3 bases read: TGTGCCAGAGAAGGGGCTTCAGGTACC. Its protein is CAREGASGT. The whole CDR3 reads CAREGASGTQYF.

Comments on this clone: The CDR3 end falls 3 residues outside the read, so it is completed with the germline J gene. This chain links TRBV5-1 with TRBJ1-2, with D perhaps matching TRBD1 (6 bases). The CDR3 loop spans 14 amino acids. Germline assignment: CDR1 SGHRS and CDR2 YFSETQ. V shed 4 bases and J shed 2 bases, with 12 bases lying between them. The sequenced part of the CDR3 DNA is TGCGCCAGCAGCCCCACAGGGTTAAACTATGGC. Protein: CASSPTGLNYG. The full CDR3 is CASSPTGLNYGYTF.

According to its frequency, this clone is medium-sized (0.01 to 0.1%). The CDR3 here is CASSERGGNTIYF. Incomplete CDR3 DNA: TGTGCCAGCAGTGAGAGGGGCGGAAACACC. This chain uses TRBV6-1 with TRBJ1-3, with D tentatively TRBD1 (5 bases). The missing CDR3 end, 3 residues past where the read stops, is filled in from the germline J gene. Looked up from germline, CDR1 is MNHNS and CDR2 is SASEGT. Trimming shortened V by 3 bases and J by 4 bases, and 7 bases separated the two germline ends. The CDR3 contains 13 residues.

Remarks on this clone: The read falls 3 residues short of the CDR3 end, and the missing part is taken from the germline J gene. The V call is TRBV10-3, the J call TRBJ1-6; D unclear. The CDR3 is 13 residues long. V lost 8 bases and J lost 10, with 15 bases in between. Germline loops: CDR1 ENHRY, CDR2 SYGVKD. CDR3 in amino acids: CAISGVRESPLHF. The CDR3 DNA, read in part, is TGTGCCATCTCCGGGGTGAGAGAGTCACCC.

Remarks on this clone: The read finishes 3 residues shy of the CDR3 end, and the germline J gene is used to complete it. The rearrangement joins TRBV27 to TRBJ1-5; D is possibly TRBD1 (6 bases). Germline loops: CDR1 MNHEY, CDR2 SMNVEV (reference sequence). The CDR3 has 13 residues. V was trimmed by 8 bases and J by 5 bases, leaving 13 bases between them. The CDR3 region is CASGERGHQPQHF. CDR3 DNA (partial): TGTGCCAGCGGGGAGCGGGGGCATCAGCCC.

Turning to this clone: The read stops 3 residues short of the end of the CDR3; the missing end is completed from the germline J gene. The V gene is TRBV20-1, the J gene TRBJ1-5; no firm D call. V lost 2 bases to trimming and J lost 4 bases, with 9 bases between them. This CDR3 is built from 13 residues. Per the germline V gene, CDR1 is DFQATT and CDR2 is SNEGSKA (reference sequence). Incomplete CDR3 DNA: TGCAGTGCTAGATATACCGGGAATCAGCCC. The encoded protein is CSARYTGNQP. The entire CDR3 sequence reads CSARYTGNQPQHF.

With regard to this clone: The CDR3 goes on 3 residues after the read ends, and that part is filled in from the germline J gene. V is TRBV19 and J is TRBJ1-1; TRBD1 matches 11 bases. Looked up from germline, CDR1 is LNHDA and CDR2 is SQIVND (reference sequence). The V gene end was trimmed by 3 bases and the J gene end by 3 bases; junction bases not matched to a gene: 9. The CDR3 runs to 17 residues. The covered CDR3 bases are TGTGCCAGTAGTATTGGGACAGGGGGTCTCTCCCACACTGAA. It encodes CASSIGTGGLSHTE. The entire CDR3 protein reads CASSIGTGGLSHTEAFF.

Comment on this clone: The read stops 3 residues short of the end of the CDR3; the missing end is completed from the germline J gene. This chain joins TRBV7-8 and TRBJ2-1; 9 bases line up with TRBD2. The CDR3 is made up of 16 amino acids. The germline V gene encodes CDR1 SGHVS and CDR2 FQNEAQ. With 5 bases clipped from V and 2 bases from J, the junction kept 7 bases outside the gene matches. CDR3 DNA (partial): TGTGCCAGCAGCCCGCGGGCGGGGGGGCCCTACAATGAG. Translating it yields CASSPRAGGPYNE. Given in full, the CDR3 is CASSPRAGGPYNEQFF.

In terms of frequency, this clone is medium-sized. From the germline J gene comes the end of the CDR3, since the read stops 3 residues before it. The chain recombines TRBV18 with TRBJ2-3; the D is unclear. CDR1 KGHSH and CDR2 LQKENI come from the germline V gene. V was shortened by 3 bases and J by 5 bases, with 9 bases between the two germline ends. There are 13 residues in the CDR3. The sequenced part of the CDR3 DNA is TGTGCCAGCTCACCTAACCCAGAAGATACG. This gives the protein CASSPNPEDT. The full CDR3 sequence reads CASSPNPEDTQYF.

On this clone: Read data end 3 residues before the CDR3 end; the end is taken from the germline J gene. The rearrangement uses TRBV7-9 and TRBJ2-4; D ambiguous. V was cut by 5 bases and J by 1 base, with 12 bases left in between. The CDR3 extends over 15 amino acids. Germline V gene sequence: CDR1 SEHNR, CDR2 FQNEAQ (reference sequence). CDR3 loop: CASSPVGSAKNIQYF. The sequenced part of the CDR3 DNA is TGTGCCAGCAGCCCCGTCGGGTCCGCCAAAAACATT.

Details on this clone: The read comes to an end 3 residues before the CDR3 does, leaving the germline J gene to fill in the end. The chain links TRBV2 to TRBJ2-1; TRBD2 aligns across 11 bases. This CDR3 comprises 15 residues. V gave up 6 bases and J gave up 6 bases; unmatched junction bases: 7. The germline CDR1 and CDR2 sequences are SNHLY and FYNNEI. The sequenced CDR3 bases are TGTGCCAGCAGCCCCGGACTAGCGGGTTCCAATGAG. This translates into CASSPGLAGSNE. The full CDR3 protein is CASSPGLAGSNEQFF.

About this clone: With the read ending 3 residues before the CDR3 end, the germline J gene is used to fill in that end. The chain is built from TRBV11-2 and TRBJ2-1, with 7 bases matching TRBD2. This CDR3 has 14 amino acids. Germline CDR1 and CDR2: SGHAT and FQNNGV. The V and J ends lost 0 bases and 7 bases, in that order; junction bases with no gene match: 3. The covered CDR3 bases are TGTGCCAGCAGCTTAGAAGCTAGCGGAAATGAG. Amino acid sequence: CASSLEASGNE. Given in full, the CDR3 is CASSLEASGNEQFF.

Remarks on this clone: The observed sequence ends 3 residues before the CDR3 terminus, with the missing tail filled in from the germline J gene. The chain recombines TRBV29-1 with TRBJ1-4; 10 bases match TRBD1. Germline assignment: CDR1 SQVTM and CDR2 ANQGSEA. J lost 9 bases, V lost 0 bases, and 4 bases had no gene match. There are 14 residues in the CDR3. The CDR3 bases that were read are TGCAGCGTTGAAGATCCGGGACAGGGGAAAAAA. Amino acid sequence: CSVEDPGQGKK. In full, the CDR3 reads CSVEDPGQGKKLFF. The variable domain in full, completed from reference TRBV29-1 and TRBJ1-4, reads SAVISQKPSRDICQRGTSLTIQCQVDSQVTMMFWYRQQPGQSLTLIATANQGSEATYESGFVIDKFPISRPNLTFSTLTVSNMSPEDSSIYLCSVEDPGQGKKLFFGSGTQLSVL.

Remarks on this clone: Read coverage stops 3 residues before the CDR3 terminus; the germline J gene supplies the remainder. J is TRBJ2-3 and V is TRBV25-1, with D tentatively TRBD1 (6 bases). V shed 1 base and J shed 3 bases, with 11 bases lying between them. This CDR3 region has 15 residues. Per the germline V gene, CDR1 is MGHDK and CDR2 is SYGVNS. Incomplete CDR3 DNA: TGTGCCAGCAGTGAATGGGGCAGGGGAACAGATACG. This sequence encodes CASSEWGRGTDT. The CDR3 reads in full as CASSEWGRGTDTQYF.

A note on this clone: The observed sequence ends 3 residues before the CDR3 terminus, with the missing tail filled in from the germline J gene. The J gene is TRBJ2-5, the V gene TRBV6-4; TRBD2 matches 9 bases. This CDR3 comprises 15 residues. Germline trimming cut 3 bases from V and 4 bases from J; bases unmatched to any gene: 6. Germline-derived CDR1 and CDR2 are MRHNA and SNTAGT. Incomplete CDR3 DNA: TGTGCCAGCAGTGAGGAGGCGGGGGGGCGAGAGACC. Residues: CASSEEAGGRET. The whole CDR3 sequence reads CASSEEAGGRETQYF.

In regard to this clone: The observed sequence ends 3 residues before the CDR3 terminus, with the missing tail filled in from the germline J gene. The chain is built from TRBV19 and TRBJ1-2; no clear D gene. Germline V gene lookup returns CDR1 LNHDA and CDR2 SQIVND (reference sequence). Trimming cost V 3 bases and J 7 bases, with 12 bases left between them. The CDR3 covers 13 residues. The part of the CDR3 DNA that was read is TGTGCCAGTAGTATTGAAGGGAGCGGTGGC. This encodes CASSIEGSGG. The whole CDR3 sequence reads CASSIEGSGGYTF.